This paragraph reports one TCR beta chain. Trimming stripped 3 bases from V and 1 base from J, with 10 bases between. This CDR3 comprises 15 residues. Looked up from germline, CDR1 is SNHLY and CDR2 is FYNNEI. These data come from a study of control samples from healthy donors and cancer patients. TCRdb keeps only in-frame clones here, not all; method: immunoSEQ multiplex PCR. The sample contains approximately 120,000 clones, more than 85% of which appear only once. The chain recombines TRBV2 with TRBJ1-5; perhaps TRBD1 as D (6 bases). The sequence derives from a woman aged 50 to 60 in good health. The sample comprised blood. The chain's CDR3 is CASSDWTASNQPQHF. The CDR3 nucleotides read TGTGCCAGCAGTGATTGGACAGCCAGCAATCAGCCCCAGCATTTT.